This TCR beta chain originates from a study of blood T cell repertoires in COVID-19. The protocol was immunoSEQ multiplex PCR, while the TCRdb copy is restricted to in-frame clones and leaves out a portion. The sample records around 170,000 clones, 84% being singletons. The ends lost 5 bases at V and 4 bases at J; junction bases unmatched: 6. CDR3 length: 15 amino acids. From germline, CDR1 is SGHTA and CDR2 FQGNSA. The chain joins TRBV7-2 to TRBJ2-3; TRBD2 aligns across 10 bases. This clonotype was sampled from a young man with active or convalescent COVID-19. The sequenced sample consisted of peripheral blood. CDR3 DNA: TGTGCCAGCAGCCCCAGCGGGAGGGGCCCAGATACGCAGTATTTT. This encodes CASSPSGRGPDTQYF.